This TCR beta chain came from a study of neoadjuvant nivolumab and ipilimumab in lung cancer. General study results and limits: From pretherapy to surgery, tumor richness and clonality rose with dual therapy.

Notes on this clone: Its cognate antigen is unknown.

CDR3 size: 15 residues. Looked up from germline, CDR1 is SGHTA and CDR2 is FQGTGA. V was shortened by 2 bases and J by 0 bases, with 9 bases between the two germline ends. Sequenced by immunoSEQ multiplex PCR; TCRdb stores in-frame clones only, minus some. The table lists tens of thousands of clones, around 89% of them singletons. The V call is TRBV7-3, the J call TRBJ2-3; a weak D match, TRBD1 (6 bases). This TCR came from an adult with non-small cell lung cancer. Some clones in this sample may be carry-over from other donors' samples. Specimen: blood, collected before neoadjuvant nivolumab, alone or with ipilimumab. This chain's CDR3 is CASSLGTTSTDTQYF. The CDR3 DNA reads TGTGCCAGCAGCTTAGGGACAACTAGCACAGATACGCAGTATTTT. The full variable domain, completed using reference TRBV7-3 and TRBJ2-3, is GAGVSQTPSNKVTEKGKYVELRCDPISGHTALYWYRQSLGQGPEFLIYFQGTGAADDSGLPNDRFFAVRPEGSVSTLKIQRTERGDSAVYLCASSLGTTSTDTQYFGPGTRLTVL.